A single sample is the source of the 11 T cell receptor beta chains below, sequenced in a study of lymphopenia after photon versus proton radiotherapy. Sequencing was performed with immunoSEQ multiplex PCR; in TCRdb, only in-frame clones are kept and a portion is missing. Of some 76,000 clones listed, roughly 90% are singletons. The sample was peripheral blood, taken from a patient treated with photon-based radiotherapy. The receptor source for this set is a woman aged 40 to 49 with cholangiocarcinoma.

A note on this clone: The junction departs from the called germline gene at one end, perhaps through a read error. The chain combines TRBV7-8 with TRBJ2-5, with 7 bases that match TRBD2. Germline V gene data show CDR1 as SGHVS and CDR2 as FQNEAQ. This CDR3 comprises 16 residues. The CDR3 sequence is CATSSRAGVPQETQYF. The CDR3 DNA is TGTGCCACCAGCTCACGCGCGGGGGTCCCCCAAGAGACCCAGTACTTC.

This clone was picked up one time. This chain links TRBV18 with TRBJ1-3, with D hard to call. CDR1 is KGHSH and CDR2 is LQKENI in the germline V gene. Trimming stripped 1 base from V and 4 bases from J, with 20 bases between. The length of the CDR3 is 18 residues. The CDR3: CASSPLDISLAGGNTIYF. The CDR3 DNA sequence: TGTGCCAGCTCACCACTCGACATCTCCCTCGCAGGAGGAAACACCATATATTTT.

The V and J genes are TRBV2 and TRBJ2-7, with D possibly called TRBD1 or TRBD2 (5 bases each). The V end lost 10 bases, the J end lost 10 bases, and 17 bases lay between the germline ends. CDR1 is SNHLY and CDR2 is FYNNEI in the germline V gene. CDR3 length equals 11 residues. This CDR3 is CAISDGADQYF. DNA for the CDR3: TGTGCCATCTCGGACGGGGCGGACCAGTACTTC.

The chain carries TRBV10-2 and TRBJ1-4; 8 positions agree with TRBD1. The CDR3 contains 15 residues. Unmatched junction bases numbered 10, after V lost 7 bases and J lost 6 bases. From germline, CDR1 is WSHSY and CDR2 SAAADI. The CDR3 DNA follows: TGCGCCAGCAAACGGCAGGGGGCCGAGGATGAAAAACTGTTTTTT. Protein sequence: CASKRQGAEDEKLFF.

The rearrangement links TRBV5-1 to TRBJ2-1; 7 bases match TRBD2. Germline-derived CDR1 and CDR2 are SGHRS and YFSETQ. J was trimmed by 8 bases and V by 4 bases; bases with no gene match: 9. This CDR3 region has 14 residues. The CDR3 DNA reads as TGCGCCAGCAGCCCTCCGGGAGGACGAGATGAGCAGTTCTTC. It is translated as CASSPPGGRDEQFF.

DNA for the CDR3: TGTGCCAGCAGCGTTTCCGTTTCCTCTTTGAGTGGAGCTTTCTTT. Protein sequence: CASSVSVSSLSGAFF. The chain joins TRBV9 to TRBJ1-1; D uncertain. The CDR3 has 15 residues. Trimming removed 2 bases at V and 10 bases at J, with 21 bases between. In germline, CDR1 is SGDLS, CDR2 YYNGEE.

The V and J genes are TRBV10-3 and TRBJ1-2; a possible D gene is TRBD1 (5 bases). V was cut by 3 bases and J by 6 bases, with 14 bases left in between. The germline CDR1 and CDR2 sequences are ENHRY and SYGVKD. This CDR3 comprises 14 residues. The CDR3 spells CAISERGDLDGYTF. The CDR3 nucleotides read TGTGCCATCAGTGAAAGGGGCGATTTAGATGGCTACACCTTC.

J is TRBJ2-7 and V is TRBV9; D is undetermined. The V and J ends lost 0 bases and 2 bases respectively, with 12 bases between them. The germline V gene has CDR1 SGDLS and CDR2 YYNGEE. The CDR3 loop spans 15 amino acids. The CDR3 loop reads CASSVGGTQAYEQYF. CDR3 nucleotide sequence: TGTGCCAGCAGCGTAGGGGGAACACAAGCCTACGAGCAGTACTTC.

This clone has only one observation. The rearrangement uses TRBV28 and TRBJ1-6, with a weak D call TRBD1 (6 bases). V was pared by 5 bases and J by 7 bases, with 18 bases between. The CDR3 covers 16 residues. Germline CDR1 MDHEN, CDR2 SYDVKM. This CDR3 reads CASSLMTEGGNSPLHF. CDR3 nucleotides: TGTGCCAGCAGTCTAATGACTGAAGGGGGGAATTCACCCCTCCACTTT. The full variable domain, in which reference TRBV28 and TRBJ1-6 provide the parts outside the CDR3, is DVKVTQSSRYLVKRTGEKVFLECVQDMDHENMFWYRQDPGLGLRLIYFSYDVKMKEKGDIPEGYSVSREKKERFSLILESASTNQTSMYLCASSLMTEGGNSPLHFGNGTRLTVT.

The chain carries TRBV6-5 and TRBJ2-3; the D gene is possibly TRBD1 (5 bases). The germline V gene encodes CDR1 MNHEY and CDR2 SVGAGI. The CDR3 has 14 amino acids. Trimming removed 5 bases at V and 0 bases at J, with 9 bases between. The CDR3 spells CASSQGTSTDTQYF. DNA for the CDR3: TGTGCCAGCAGTCAGGGAACTAGCACAGATACGCAGTATTTT.

The chain uses TRBV11-1 and TRBJ2-7; D perhaps matches TRBD1 (6 bases). This CDR3 has 15 amino acids. CDR1 and CDR2 from the germline V gene are SGHAT and FQDESV (reference sequence). Trimming took off 5 bases at V and 1 base at J, with 15 bases between the two ends. CDR3 loop: CASSPRTDYSYEQYF. The CDR3 DNA sequence: TGTGCCAGCAGCCCCAGGACAGACTATTCCTACGAGCAGTACTTC.